A selection of T cell receptor beta chains follows, all from one sample in a study of blood T cell repertoires in COVID-19. Repertoires were generated with immunoSEQ multiplex PCR, while TCRdb's copy carries only in-frame clones and drops some. This sample has over 150,000 clones; 84% occur once, and the top ten carry 7.5%. Specimen: PBMCs or T cells enriched from blood (not recorded which). These receptors came from a man aged 35 to 55 who had recovered from COVID-19. The CDR3 runs from the conserved cysteine through the conserved F or W. The order of the fields is D gene, V gene, clone size, J gene, CDR3 protein, CDR3 DNA. D genes are given only for firm matches. For some rows the clone size is stated as once, few or many, or as a class when expanded; others skip it.

-	TRBV24-1	once	TRBJ1-2	CATWTAAGGYTF	TGTGCCACCTGGACAGCCGCTGGAGGCTACACCTTC
-	TRBV6-5	few	TRBJ1-2	CASSYSRTGYTF	TGTGCCAGCAGTTACTCGAGGACAGGCTACACCTTC
-	TRBV6-5	-	TRBJ1-5	CASTGGGVGNQPQHF	TGTGCCAGCACCGGAGGAGGGGTGGGAAATCAGCCCCAGCATTTT
TRBD2	TRBV7-2	-	TRBJ2-7	CASSLGAGGTYEQYF	TGTGCCAGCAGCTTGGGAGCGGGGGGAACGTACGAGCAGTACTTC
TRBD1	TRBV2	-	TRBJ1-4	CASSEWAGGFEKLFF	TGTGCCAGCAGTGAATGGGCAGGGGGCTTTGAAAAACTGTTTTTT
-	TRBV9	-	TRBJ2-2	CASSVRGAGELFF	TGTGCCAGCAGCGTACGAGGTGCCGGGGAGCTGTTTTTT
-	TRBV5-4	-	TRBJ1-3	CASSLSGVPGNTIYF	TGTGCCAGCAGCTTGTCAGGGGTCCCTGGAAACACCATATATTTT
-	TRBV5-6	once	TRBJ1-2	CASSLGPEGYGYTF	TGTGCCAGCAGCCTGGGACCTGAGGGCTATGGCTACACCTTC
TRBD1	TRBV5-4	-	TRBJ1-2	CASSAGQLNYGYTF	TGTGCCAGCAGTGCGGGACAGCTTAACTATGGCTACACCTTC
-	TRBV4-3	once	TRBJ1-6	CASSQVGRVDSPLHF	TGCGCCAGCAGCCAAGTAGGCAGGGTTGATTCACCCCTCCACTTT
TRBD1	TRBV7-9	-	TRBJ2-7	CASSLVGTGVSEQYF	TGTGCCAGCAGCTTAGTGGGGACAGGAGTCTCCGAGCAGTACTTC
-	TRBV12-3/TRBV12-4	-	TRBJ2-1	CASTRGYNEQFF	TGTGCCAGCACTAGGGGTTACAATGAGCAGTTCTTC
-	TRBV11-3	-	TRBJ2-2	CASSLGRGNTGELFF	TGTGCCAGCAGTCTAGGCCGGGGGAACACCGGGGAGCTGTTTTTT
-	TRBV6-1	-	TRBJ1-2	CASSESQGSYGYTF	TGTGCCAGCAGTGAATCCCAGGGTTCCTATGGCTACACCTTC
-	TRBV7-9	-	TRBJ1-1	CASSLAGRNTEAFF	TGTGCCAGCAGCTTAGCAGGGAGGAACACTGAAGCTTTCTTT